Following are 11 T cell receptor beta chains from one sample sequenced in a study of T cell responses to AZD1222 COVID-19 vaccine. Sequencing was performed with immunoSEQ multiplex PCR; in TCRdb, only in-frame clones are kept and a portion is missing. The sample includes tens of thousands of clones, around 92% of them seen just once. The material sequenced was peripheral blood, taken on day 0 of AZD1222 vaccination. These receptors all come from an adult in good health.

V and J are TRBV6-2 or TRBV6-3 and TRBJ2-7; maybe TRBD2 (5 bases). The length of the CDR3 is 14 residues. Germline V gene sequence: CDR1 MNHEY, CDR2 SVGEGT. With 5 bases removed from V and 4 bases from J, the gap between germline ends came to 15 bases. CDR3 in amino acids: CASSGVDYRYEQYF. For the CDR3, the DNA is TGTGCCAGCAGTGGCGTCGACTACCGATACGAGCAGTACTTC.

J is TRBJ2-1 and V is TRBV27; no clear D gene. Germline V gene sequence: CDR1 MNHEY, CDR2 SMNVEV (reference sequence). Trimming removed 2 bases from V and 2 bases from J, with 13 bases in between. CDR3 length: 16 amino acids. CDR3 nucleotide sequence: TGTGCCAGCAGTTTACTAAGCTTTGGGGCCTACAATGAGCAGTTCTTC. Residues: CASSLLSFGAYNEQFF.

The chain couples TRBV28 to TRBJ1-1, with 9 bases fitting TRBD1. The CDR3 covers 15 residues. The V gene's germline CDR1 is MDHEN and CDR2 SYDVKM. The V gene end was trimmed by 1 base and the J gene end by 5 bases; junction bases not matched to a gene: 5. CDR3 in amino acids: CASSLLGTGTTEAFF. The CDR3 nucleotides are TGTGCCAGCAGTTTATTGGGGACAGGGACTACTGAAGCTTTCTTT. Full variable domain (outside the CDR3, taken from reference TRBV28 and TRBJ1-1): DVKVTQSSRYLVKRTGEKVFLECVQDMDHENMFWYRQDPGLGLRLIYFSYDVKMKEKGDIPEGYSVSREKKERFSLILESASTNQTSMYLCASSLLGTGTTEAFFGQGTRLTVV.

The CDR3 spells CASSSEGGYEQYF. The CDR3 DNA reads TGCGCCAGCAGCTCGGAGGGCGGATACGAGCAGTACTTC. The gene calls are TRBV5-1 and TRBJ2-7; the D gene is possibly TRBD2 (6 bases). The CDR3 runs to 13 residues. Germline values: CDR1 SGHRS, CDR2 YFSETQ. Trimming removed 3 bases at V and 4 bases at J, with 11 bases between.

This chain uses TRBV9 with TRBJ1-6, with TRBD1 identical over 9 bases. Germline CDR1 SGDLS, CDR2 YYNGEE. This CDR3 spans 16 amino acids. J gave up 6 bases and V 2 bases, and 6 bases lay outside the gene matches. The CDR3 nucleotides are TGTGCCAGCAGCGTTAGTAAGGACAGGGGTAATTCACCCCTCCACTTT. Amino acids: CASSVSKDRGNSPLHF.

The genes are TRBV12-3 or TRBV12-4 and TRBJ2-7; a possible D gene is TRBD2 (7 bases). The V end lost 6 bases, the J end lost 2 bases, and 11 bases lay between the germline ends. The CDR3 contains 13 residues. The CDR3 nucleotides read TGTGCCAGCAGGGGGGAGGGGGCCTACGAGCAGTACTTC. Its protein product is CASRGEGAYEQYF.

The chain is built from TRBV9 and TRBJ2-1, with 8 bases that match TRBD2. Germline-derived CDR1 and CDR2 are SGDLS and YYNGEE. Trimming cost V 0 bases and J 11 bases; bases outside gene matches: 4. This CDR3 is built from 13 residues. This CDR3 reads CASSVGNSGKQFF. The CDR3 DNA is TGTGCCAGCAGCGTAGGAAATAGCGGGAAGCAGTTCTTC.

The chain links TRBV7-9 to TRBJ1-1; D might be TRBD1 (5 bases). V lost 7 bases and J lost 4, with 28 bases in between. Germline values: CDR1 SEHNR, CDR2 FQNEAQ (reference sequence). This CDR3 region has 18 residues. The CDR3 nucleotides are TGTGCCAGCACCCTTTGGCGGGGGAATCTGGTTCGGGCCACTGAAGCTTTCTTT. This sequence encodes CASTLWRGNLVRATEAFF.

This chain links TRBV30 with TRBJ2-5, with D perhaps being TRBD1 or TRBD2 (6 bases each). Germline CDR1 is GTSNPN and CDR2 is SVGIG (reference sequence). Deletions cut 1 base from V and 4 bases from J, with 7 bases between. The CDR3 sequence is 12 residues long. This CDR3 is CAWSGGAETQYF. Here the CDR3 DNA reads TGTGCCTGGAGTGGGGGGGCAGAGACCCAGTACTTC.

The chain joins TRBV7-9 to TRBJ1-4, with D perhaps TRBD1 (5 bases). Germline V gene sequence: CDR1 SEHNR, CDR2 FQNEAQ (reference sequence). This CDR3 has 15 residues. Trimming took 5 bases from V and 7 from J, leaving 17 bases between them. CDR3 coding DNA: TGTGCCAGCAGCCAAGGGGATGTGGGTGGTGAAAAACTGTTTTTT. Encoded protein: CASSQGDVGGEKLFF.

The V gene is TRBV19, the J gene TRBJ2-7; possibly TRBD1 or TRBD2 for D (5 bases each). Germline lookup yields CDR1 LNHDA and CDR2 SQIVND (reference sequence). V shed 8 bases and J shed 1 base, with 12 bases lying between them. CDR3 size: 13 residues. DNA for the CDR3: TGTGCCAGTTCTCGGGACCATTCCTACGAGCAGTACTTC. Its protein is CASSRDHSYEQYF.